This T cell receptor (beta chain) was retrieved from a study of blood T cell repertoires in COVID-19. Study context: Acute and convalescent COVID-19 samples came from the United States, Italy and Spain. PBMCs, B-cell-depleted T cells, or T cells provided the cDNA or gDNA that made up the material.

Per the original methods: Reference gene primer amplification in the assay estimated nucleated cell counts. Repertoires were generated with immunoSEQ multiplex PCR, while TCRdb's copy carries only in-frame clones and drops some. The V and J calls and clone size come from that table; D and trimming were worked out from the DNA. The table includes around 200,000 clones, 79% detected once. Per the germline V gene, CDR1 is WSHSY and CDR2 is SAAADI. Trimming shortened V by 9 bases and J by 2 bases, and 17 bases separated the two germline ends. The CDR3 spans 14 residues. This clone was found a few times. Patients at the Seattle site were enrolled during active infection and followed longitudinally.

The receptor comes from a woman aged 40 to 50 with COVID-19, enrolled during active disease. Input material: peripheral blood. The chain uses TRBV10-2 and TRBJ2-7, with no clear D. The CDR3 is CASHEPNSPYEQYF. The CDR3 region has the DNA TGCGCCAGTCATGAACCTAACAGTCCCTACGAGCAGTACTTC.